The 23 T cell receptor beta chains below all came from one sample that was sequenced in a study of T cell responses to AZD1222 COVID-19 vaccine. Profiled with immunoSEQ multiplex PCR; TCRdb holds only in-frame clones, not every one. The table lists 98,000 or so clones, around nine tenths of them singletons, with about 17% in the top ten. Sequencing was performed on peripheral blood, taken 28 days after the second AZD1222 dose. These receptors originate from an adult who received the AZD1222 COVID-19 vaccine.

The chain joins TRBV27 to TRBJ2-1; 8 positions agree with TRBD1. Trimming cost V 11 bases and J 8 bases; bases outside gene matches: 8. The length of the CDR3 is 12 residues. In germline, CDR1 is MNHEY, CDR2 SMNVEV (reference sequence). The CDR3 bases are TGTGCCTCAAGGACAGGGCAGCATGAGCAGTTCTTC. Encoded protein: CASRTGQHEQFF.

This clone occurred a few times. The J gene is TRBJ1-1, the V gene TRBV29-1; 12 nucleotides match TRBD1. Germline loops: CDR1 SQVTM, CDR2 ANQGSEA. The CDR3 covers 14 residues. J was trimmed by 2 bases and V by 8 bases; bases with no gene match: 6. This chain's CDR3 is CSTGQGASNTEAFF. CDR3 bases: TGCAGCACGGGACAGGGGGCCTCCAACACTGAAGCTTTCTTT.

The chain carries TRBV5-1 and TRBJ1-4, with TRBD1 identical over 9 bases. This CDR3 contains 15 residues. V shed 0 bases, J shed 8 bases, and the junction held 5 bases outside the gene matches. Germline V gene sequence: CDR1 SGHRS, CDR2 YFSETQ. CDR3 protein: CASSLGGQGLEKLFF. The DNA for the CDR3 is TGCGCCAGCAGCTTGGGGGGACAGGGTTTGGAAAAACTGTTTTTT.

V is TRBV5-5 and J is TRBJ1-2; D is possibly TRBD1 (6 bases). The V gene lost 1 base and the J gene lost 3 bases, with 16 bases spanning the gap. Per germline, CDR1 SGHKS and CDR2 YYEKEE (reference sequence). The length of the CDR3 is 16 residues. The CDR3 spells CASSLRGGREDYGYTF. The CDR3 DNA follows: TGTGCCAGCAGCTTGCGCGGGGGGCGCGAGGACTATGGCTACACCTTC.

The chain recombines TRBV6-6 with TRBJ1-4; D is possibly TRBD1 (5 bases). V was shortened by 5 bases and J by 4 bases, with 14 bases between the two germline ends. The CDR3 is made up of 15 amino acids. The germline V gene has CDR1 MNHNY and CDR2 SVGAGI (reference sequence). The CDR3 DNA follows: TGTGCCAGCAGTCATATGGGACGTAGTAATGAAAAACTGTTTTTT. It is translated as CASSHMGRSNEKLFF.

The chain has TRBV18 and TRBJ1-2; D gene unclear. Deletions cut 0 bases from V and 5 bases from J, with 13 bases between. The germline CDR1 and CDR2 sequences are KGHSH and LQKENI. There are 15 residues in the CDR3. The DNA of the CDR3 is TGTGCCAGCTCACCACCGGCCTTAGCAGAGTATGGCTACACCTTC. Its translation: CASSPPALAEYGYTF.

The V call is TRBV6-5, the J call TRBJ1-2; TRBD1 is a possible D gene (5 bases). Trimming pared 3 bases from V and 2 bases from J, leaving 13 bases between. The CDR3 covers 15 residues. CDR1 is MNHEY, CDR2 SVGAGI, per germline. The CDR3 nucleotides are TGTGCCAGCAGTTATCGGGCAGGGAGGAACTATGGCTACACCTTC. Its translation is CASSYRAGRNYGYTF.

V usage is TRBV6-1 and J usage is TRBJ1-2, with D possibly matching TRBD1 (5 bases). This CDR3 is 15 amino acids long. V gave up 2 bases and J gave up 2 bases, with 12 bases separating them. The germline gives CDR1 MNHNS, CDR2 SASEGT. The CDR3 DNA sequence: TGTGCCAGCAGTGAAATGGAGGAGGGGAACTATGGCTACACCTTC. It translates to CASSEMEEGNYGYTF.

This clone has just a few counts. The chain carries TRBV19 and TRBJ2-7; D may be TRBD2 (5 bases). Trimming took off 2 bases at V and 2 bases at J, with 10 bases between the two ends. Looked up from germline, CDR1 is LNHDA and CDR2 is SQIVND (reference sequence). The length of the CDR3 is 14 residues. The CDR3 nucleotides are TGTGCCAGTAGTATACAGAGCGGAGCCTACGAGCAGTACTTC. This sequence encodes CASSIQSGAYEQYF.

CDR3 sequence: CASREAGADFYGYTF. CDR3 coding DNA: TGCGCCAGCAGGGAGGCAGGGGCCGATTTTTATGGCTACACCTTC. V and J are TRBV10-2 and TRBJ1-2, with a possible D match to TRBD1 (6 bases). The germline V and J ends were trimmed by 6 bases and 5 bases, with 19 bases remaining between them. The CDR3 covers 15 residues. Germline CDR1 reads WSHSY; CDR2 reads SAAADI.

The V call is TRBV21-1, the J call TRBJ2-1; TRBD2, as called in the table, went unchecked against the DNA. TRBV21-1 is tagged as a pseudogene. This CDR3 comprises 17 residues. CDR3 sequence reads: CASSKCVTSRIYNEQFF. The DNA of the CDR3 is TGTGCCAGCAGCAAATGTGTGACTAGCCGCATCTACAATGAGCAGTTCTTC.

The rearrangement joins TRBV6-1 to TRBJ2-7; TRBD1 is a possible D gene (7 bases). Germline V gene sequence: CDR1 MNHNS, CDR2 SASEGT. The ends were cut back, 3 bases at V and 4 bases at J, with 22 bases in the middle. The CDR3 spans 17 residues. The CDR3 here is CASSDVQGGRPSYEQYF. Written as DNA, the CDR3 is TGTGCCAGCAGTGATGTCCAGGGGGGACGCCCTTCTTACGAGCAGTACTTC.

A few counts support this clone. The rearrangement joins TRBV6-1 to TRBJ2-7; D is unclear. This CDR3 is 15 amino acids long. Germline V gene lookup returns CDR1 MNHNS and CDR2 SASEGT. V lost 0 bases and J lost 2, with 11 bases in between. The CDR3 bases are TGTGCCAGCAGTGAAGCGCTGATATCCCCCTACGAGCAGTACTTC. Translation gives CASSEALISPYEQYF.

CDR3 nucleotides: TGTGCCAGCAGTGAAGCGAGGACAGGGGGCTTTTTCATGAACACTGAAGCTTTCTTT. Protein: CASSEARTGGFFMNTEAFF. The V and J genes are TRBV6-1 and TRBJ1-1, with 11 bases fitting TRBD1. Germline loops: CDR1 MNHNS, CDR2 SASEGT. The CDR3 has 19 amino acids. V lost 0 bases, J lost 0 bases, and 9 bases stayed unmatched.

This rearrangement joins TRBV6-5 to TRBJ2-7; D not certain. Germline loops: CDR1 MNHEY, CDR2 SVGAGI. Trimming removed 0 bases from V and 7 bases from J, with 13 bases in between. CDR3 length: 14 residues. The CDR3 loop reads CASSYSRSPWEQYF. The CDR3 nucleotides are TGTGCCAGCAGTTACTCGAGGTCTCCCTGGGAGCAGTACTTC.

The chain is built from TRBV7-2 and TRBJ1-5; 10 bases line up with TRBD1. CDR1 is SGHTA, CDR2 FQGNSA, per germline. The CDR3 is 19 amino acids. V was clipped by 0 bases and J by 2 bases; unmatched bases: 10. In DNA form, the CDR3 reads TGTGCCAGCAGCTTAGCGAGTGGGACAGGGGATAATGGCAATCAGCCCCAGCATTTT. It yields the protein CASSLASGTGDNGNQPQHF.

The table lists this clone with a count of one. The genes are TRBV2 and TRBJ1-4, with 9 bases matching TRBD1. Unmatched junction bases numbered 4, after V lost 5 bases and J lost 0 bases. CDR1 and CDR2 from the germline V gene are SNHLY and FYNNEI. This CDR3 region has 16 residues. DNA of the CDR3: TGTGCCAGCAGTCAGGACAGGGGAGCAACTAATGAAAAACTGTTTTTT. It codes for CASSQDRGATNEKLFF.

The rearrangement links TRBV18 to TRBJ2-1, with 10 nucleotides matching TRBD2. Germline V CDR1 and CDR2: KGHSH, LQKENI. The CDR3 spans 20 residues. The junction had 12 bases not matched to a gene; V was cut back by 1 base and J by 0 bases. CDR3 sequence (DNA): TGTGCCAGCTCACCACGATTATGGACTAGCGGAAAACACTCCTACAATGAGCAGTTCTTC. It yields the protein CASSPRLWTSGKHSYNEQFF.

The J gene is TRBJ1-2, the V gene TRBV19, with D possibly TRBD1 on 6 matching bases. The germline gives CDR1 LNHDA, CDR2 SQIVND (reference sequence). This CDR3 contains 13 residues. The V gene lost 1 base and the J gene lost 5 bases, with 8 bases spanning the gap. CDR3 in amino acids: CASSIARGYGYTF. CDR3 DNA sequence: TGTGCCAGTAGTATAGCCAGGGGATATGGCTACACCTTC.

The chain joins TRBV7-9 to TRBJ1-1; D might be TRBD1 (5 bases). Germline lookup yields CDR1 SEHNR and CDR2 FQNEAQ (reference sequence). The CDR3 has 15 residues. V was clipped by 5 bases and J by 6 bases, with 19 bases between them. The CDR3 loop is CASSHGRGGAPEAFF. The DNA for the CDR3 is TGTGCCAGCAGCCACGGGCGGGGAGGGGCCCCTGAAGCTTTCTTT.

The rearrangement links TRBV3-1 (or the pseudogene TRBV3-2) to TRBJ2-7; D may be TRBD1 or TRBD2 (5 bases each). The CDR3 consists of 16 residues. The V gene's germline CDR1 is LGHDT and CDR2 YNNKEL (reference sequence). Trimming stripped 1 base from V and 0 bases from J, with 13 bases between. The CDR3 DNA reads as TGTGCCAGCAGCCAAGTTTTTTCGGGACGCTCCTACGAGCAGTACTTC. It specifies CASSQVFSGRSYEQYF.

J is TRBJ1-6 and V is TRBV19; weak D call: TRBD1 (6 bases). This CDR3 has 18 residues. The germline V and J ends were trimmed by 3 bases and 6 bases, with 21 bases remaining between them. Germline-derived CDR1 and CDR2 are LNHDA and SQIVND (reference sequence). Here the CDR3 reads CASSIVGAGARFNSPLHF. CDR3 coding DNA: TGTGCCAGTAGTATCGTCGGCGCAGGGGCCAGGTTTAATTCACCCCTCCACTTT.

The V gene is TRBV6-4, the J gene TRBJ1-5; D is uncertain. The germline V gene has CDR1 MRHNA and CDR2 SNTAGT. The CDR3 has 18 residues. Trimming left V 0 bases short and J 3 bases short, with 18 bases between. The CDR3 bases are TGTGCCAGCAGTGACTCGCTGGGATGGCGGTCCCACAATCAGCCCCAGCATTTT. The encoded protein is CASSDSLGWRSHNQPQHF.